The 27 T cell receptor beta chains below all came from one sample that was sequenced in a study of blood T cell repertoires in COVID-19. Produced via immunoSEQ multiplex PCR; TCRdb's table is partial and in-frame only. The sample lists about 99,000 clones; around 83% were seen once. Material: peripheral blood. Every receptor here comes from a woman aged 80 or over with active or convalescent COVID-19.

The count of this clone is one. The chain uses TRBV28 and TRBJ1-2; D might be TRBD1 (6 bases). This CDR3 has 14 amino acids. V lost 7 bases, J lost 2 bases, and 14 bases lay in between. Germline V CDR1 and CDR2: MDHEN, SYDVKM. CDR3 DNA: TGTGCCAGCACCGACCGGACAGCAAACTATGGCTACACCTTC. Encoded protein: CASTDRTANYGYTF.

The V call is TRBV6-5, the J call TRBJ1-2; 8 bases map to TRBD1. The V and J ends lost 0 bases and 4 bases, in that order; junction bases with no gene match: 4. Germline CDR1 reads MNHEY; CDR2 reads SVGAGI. The CDR3 totals 15 residues. The CDR3 spells CASSYSGQEGYGYTF. CDR3 nucleotide sequence: TGTGCCAGCAGTTACTCGGGACAGGAGGGCTATGGCTACACCTTC.

The chain couples TRBV29-1 to TRBJ1-2; D may be TRBD1 (6 bases). The germline CDR1 and CDR2 sequences are SQVTM and ANQGSEA. The CDR3 is 12 amino acids. Trimming shortened V by 5 bases and J by 5 bases, and 12 bases separated the two germline ends. The DNA for the CDR3 is TGCAGCGTTAAGGACAGCCAATATGGCTACACCTTC. Residues: CSVKDSQYGYTF. Full variable domain (remainder filled in from reference TRBV29-1 and TRBJ1-2): SAVISQKPSRDICQRGTSLTIQCQVDSQVTMMFWYRQQPGQSLTLIATANQGSEATYESGFVIDKFPISRPNLTFSTLTVSNMSPEDSSIYLCSVKDSQYGYTFGSGTRLTVV.

The chain combines TRBV20-1 with TRBJ1-1; 8 bases align to TRBD1. J gave up 7 bases and V 3 bases, and 1 base lay outside the gene matches. Germline-derived CDR1 and CDR2 are DFQATT and SNEGSKA (reference sequence). The CDR3 is 11 amino acids. The CDR3, as DNA: TGCAGTGCTAGGGGGACAGGTGAAGCTTTCTTT. The encoded protein is CSARGTGEAFF.

This clone has only a few counts. The V and J genes are TRBV28 and TRBJ1-6; TRBD1 is a possible D gene (5 bases). CDR1 and CDR2 from the germline V gene are MDHEN and SYDVKM. This CDR3 has 15 residues. Trimming removed 6 bases from V and 4 bases from J, with 13 bases in between. CDR3 loop: CASSSQGIYNSPLHF. The CDR3, as DNA: TGTGCCAGCAGCTCTCAGGGAATTTATAATTCACCCCTCCACTTT.

This clone was counted a single time. This chain links TRBV28 with TRBJ1-1; D not resolved. The CDR3 loop spans 12 amino acids. Germline CDR1 is MDHEN and CDR2 is SYDVKM. Trimming took off 3 bases at V and 7 bases at J, with 9 bases between the two ends. CDR3 protein: CASSFRVREAFF. The CDR3 DNA is TGTGCCAGCAGTTTTCGGGTCCGTGAAGCTTTCTTT.

V usage is TRBV13 and J usage is TRBJ1-6; 7 positions agree with TRBD1. Germline CDR1 PRHDT, CDR2 FYEKMQ (reference sequence). There are 14 residues in the CDR3. V lost 3 bases to trimming and J lost 10 bases; unmatched junction nucleotides: 6. The CDR3 region has the DNA TGTGCCAGCAGCTTCACAGGGGATCGGTCACCCCTCCACTTT. Amino acid sequence: CASSFTGDRSPLHF. The whole variable domain, filled in from reference TRBV13 and TRBJ1-6, reads AAGVIQSPRHLIKEKRETATLKCYPIPRHDTVYWYQQGPGQDPQFLISFYEKMQSDKGSIPDRFSAQQFSDYHSELNMSSLELGDSALYFCASSFTGDRSPLHFGNGTRLTVT.

A few counts support this clone. The chain carries TRBV6-5 and TRBJ2-7; D might be TRBD2 (6 bases). Between the trimmed V and J ends, which lost 5 bases and 2 bases, there was a span of 13 bases. CDR1 is MNHEY and CDR2 is SVGAGI in the germline V gene. The CDR3 runs 14 residues. The CDR3 region has the DNA TGTGCCAGCAGTAAATCACTAGCCGCCTACGAGCAGTACTTC. As protein: CASSKSLAAYEQYF.

The rearrangement links TRBV29-1 to TRBJ1-2; D not certain. The CDR3 spans 13 residues. Germline CDR1 is SQVTM and CDR2 is ANQGSEA. The germline V and J ends were trimmed by 6 bases and 4 bases, with 15 bases remaining between them. CDR3 loop: CSVRGEGTYGYTF. Written as DNA, the CDR3 is TGCAGCGTCCGAGGAGAGGGAACCTATGGCTACACCTTC. Variable domain in full (rest from reference TRBV29-1 and TRBJ1-2): SAVISQKPSRDICQRGTSLTIQCQVDSQVTMMFWYRQQPGQSLTLIATANQGSEATYESGFVIDKFPISRPNLTFSTLTVSNMSPEDSSIYLCSVRGEGTYGYTFGSGTRLTVV.

The rearrangement uses TRBV28 and TRBJ1-2; a possible D gene is TRBD1 (6 bases). Trimming left V 6 bases short and J 9 bases short, with 17 bases between. The V gene's germline CDR1 is MDHEN and CDR2 SYDVKM. The CDR3 runs 13 residues. For the CDR3, the DNA is TGTGCCAGCAGGTTCCAGGGACAATATAGCTACACCTTC. Protein: CASRFQGQYSYTF.

The V call is TRBV10-3, the J call TRBJ1-2, with TRBD1 matching 9 bases. V gave up 6 bases and J gave up 5 bases; unmatched junction bases: 7. The CDR3 is made up of 14 amino acids. Germline assignment: CDR1 ENHRY and CDR2 SYGVKD. In DNA, the CDR3 is TGTGCCATCAGAATACAGGGGGCGGGGTATGGCTACACCTTC. It codes for CAIRIQGAGYGYTF.

The J gene is TRBJ1-6, the V gene TRBV19; TRBD1 might be the D (6 bases). V lost 6 bases and J 7 bases, leaving 13 bases between the germline ends. The CDR3 consists of 14 residues. Germline V gene lookup returns CDR1 LNHDA and CDR2 SQIVND (reference sequence). Here the CDR3 reads CASRKQGGNSPLHF. CDR3 DNA: TGTGCCAGTAGGAAACAGGGAGGGAATTCACCCCTCCACTTT.

The chain links TRBV19 to TRBJ1-1, with D perhaps matching TRBD1 (5 bases). The CDR3 runs 17 residues. Germline V gene data show CDR1 as LNHDA and CDR2 as SQIVND (reference sequence). V lost 3 bases to trimming and J lost 1 base, with 18 bases between them. The CDR3, as DNA: TGTGCCAGTAGTATCAGCATTAACCAGGGCCCGAACACTGAAGCTTTCTTT. This translates into CASSISINQGPNTEAFF.

The chain recombines TRBV10-1 with TRBJ2-5; the D gene is possibly TRBD1 (6 bases). Germline CDR1 is WNHNN and CDR2 is SYGVQD (reference sequence). The CDR3 is 15 residues long. V shed 4 bases and J shed 3 bases, with 15 bases lying between them. CDR3 sequence reads: CASSAPQTGKETQYF. CDR3 DNA: TGCGCCAGCAGTGCTCCCCAAACAGGGAAAGAGACCCAGTACTTC.

This clone was detected only once. This chain joins TRBV28 and TRBJ2-1; D might be TRBD1 (7 bases). Germline V CDR1 and CDR2: MDHEN, SYDVKM. The V and J ends lost 5 bases and 7 bases respectively, with 18 bases between them. There are 15 residues in the CDR3. The CDR3 protein is CASSHPQGGLNEQFF. The CDR3 DNA follows: TGTGCCAGCAGTCACCCCCAGGGGGGCCTTAATGAGCAGTTCTTC.

Of note for this clone: No DNA is shown, since the ends of the CDR3 on it are uncertain; the CDR3 is the one TCRdb lists. The V gene is TRBV28, the J gene TRBJ2-3; the table's D call of TRBD1 was not tested on the DNA. The CDR3 is 20 amino acids long, termini counted. Per germline, CDR1 MDHEN and CDR2 SYDVKM. CDR3 protein: CASSSPTGGGLGTGTDTQYF.

This clone was picked up a small number of times. The chain combines TRBV9 with TRBJ2-5; no clear D. The CDR3 has 12 residues. The germline V gene encodes CDR1 SGDLS and CDR2 YYNGEE. Trimming pared 4 bases from V and 5 bases from J, leaving 9 bases between. CDR3 DNA: TGTGCCAGCAGCCCTTACTTGGAGACCCAGTACTTC. Amino acids: CASSPYLETQYF.

V usage is TRBV4-2 and J usage is TRBJ1-2; a weak D match, TRBD1 (6 bases). The germline V and J ends were trimmed by 6 bases and 3 bases, with 29 bases remaining between them. The CDR3 runs 19 residues. Germline CDR1 reads LGHNA; CDR2 reads YNFKEQ. The CDR3, as DNA: TGTGCCAGCAGTGAGAACCTCCAACCTCAGGGGCCTACGCACTATGGCTACACCTTC. This translates into CASSENLQPQGPTHYGYTF.

The chain recombines TRBV5-4 with TRBJ2-7; no definite D call. Trimming cost V 0 bases and J 4 bases, with 11 bases left between them. Germline V gene lookup returns CDR1 SGHNT and CDR2 YYREEE (reference sequence). The CDR3 spans 14 residues. The CDR3 region is CASSLGLVVYEQYF. CDR3 in DNA: TGTGCCAGCAGCTTGGGGCTAGTCGTGTACGAGCAGTACTTC.

V is TRBV28 and J is TRBJ1-2; tentative D call: TRBD1 (6 bases). Germline CDR1 reads MDHEN; CDR2 reads SYDVKM. The CDR3 length is 13 residues. With 5 bases removed from V and 8 bases from J, the gap between germline ends came to 15 bases. The DNA for the CDR3 is TGTGCCAGCAGTATACAGGGATTCGGGGGCTACACCTTC. As protein: CASSIQGFGGYTF.

The genes are TRBV11-2 and TRBJ1-6; TRBD1 matches at 8 bases. The CDR3 has 14 amino acids. Trimming took 3 bases from V and 13 from J; bases not matched to a gene: 8. Germline V gene lookup returns CDR1 SGHAT and CDR2 FQNNGV. The CDR3 DNA is TGTGCCAGCAGCTTGCTTCAGGGGGCTCGGCCCCTCCACTTT. Its translation: CASSLLQGARPLHF.

This chain uses TRBV11-2 with TRBJ2-1; 8 nucleotides agree with TRBD1. The CDR3 contains 16 residues. V shed 1 base, J shed 8 bases, and the junction held 10 bases outside the gene matches. CDR1 SGHAT and CDR2 FQNNGV come from the germline V gene. The CDR3 region is CASSLAQGAFDHEQFF. CDR3 in DNA: TGTGCCAGCAGCTTAGCGCAGGGGGCGTTTGACCATGAGCAGTTCTTC.

This rearrangement joins TRBV19 to TRBJ2-1; TRBD1 agrees at 10 bases. The CDR3 runs 17 residues. In germline, CDR1 is LNHDA, CDR2 SQIVND (reference sequence). The V gene end was trimmed by 3 bases and the J gene end by 4 bases; junction bases not matched to a gene: 9. The CDR3 is CASSIIIGTGVYNEQFF. The CDR3 region has the DNA TGTGCCAGTAGTATCATTATTGGGACAGGGGTTTACAATGAGCAGTTCTTC.

The rearrangement joins TRBV28 to TRBJ1-4, with 8 nucleotides matching TRBD1. Germline assignment: CDR1 MDHEN and CDR2 SYDVKM. Losses at the gene ends were 4 bases for V and 8 bases for J; bases not matched to a gene: 6. The CDR3 contains 14 residues. The CDR3: CASSSGTGREKLFF. CDR3 in DNA: TGTGCCAGCAGTTCCGGGACAGGTCGAGAAAAACTGTTTTTT.

This clone has a handful of counts. The chain couples TRBV27 to TRBJ2-1, with 8 positions matching TRBD2. CDR1 and CDR2 from the germline V gene are MNHEY and SMNVEV (reference sequence). V dropped 7 bases and J dropped 4; count of bases not matched to a gene: 9. The CDR3 is made up of 15 amino acids. The CDR3 sequence: CASKIIGGRYNEQFF. CDR3 nucleotides: TGTGCCAGCAAAATCATAGGCGGGAGGTACAATGAGCAGTTCTTC.

The chain carries TRBV19 and TRBJ1-6; no clear D gene. Trimming removed 6 bases from V and 8 bases from J, with 20 bases in between. The CDR3 is 16 amino acids. Per the germline V gene, CDR1 is LNHDA and CDR2 is SQIVND (reference sequence). The CDR3 spells CASSLSWSSPDSPLHF. The DNA of the CDR3 is TGTGCCAGTAGCCTTTCCTGGTCCTCTCCGGATTCACCCCTCCACTTT.

The chain employs TRBV2 and TRBJ1-2, with 7 bases lining up with TRBD1. Germline lookup yields CDR1 SNHLY and CDR2 FYNNEI. Germline trimming cut 6 bases from V and 6 bases from J; bases unmatched to any gene: 7. The CDR3 consists of 13 residues. Written as DNA, the CDR3 is TGTGCCAGCAGGGGTTACAGGGGCGATGGCTACACCTTC. This translates into CASRGYRGDGYTF.